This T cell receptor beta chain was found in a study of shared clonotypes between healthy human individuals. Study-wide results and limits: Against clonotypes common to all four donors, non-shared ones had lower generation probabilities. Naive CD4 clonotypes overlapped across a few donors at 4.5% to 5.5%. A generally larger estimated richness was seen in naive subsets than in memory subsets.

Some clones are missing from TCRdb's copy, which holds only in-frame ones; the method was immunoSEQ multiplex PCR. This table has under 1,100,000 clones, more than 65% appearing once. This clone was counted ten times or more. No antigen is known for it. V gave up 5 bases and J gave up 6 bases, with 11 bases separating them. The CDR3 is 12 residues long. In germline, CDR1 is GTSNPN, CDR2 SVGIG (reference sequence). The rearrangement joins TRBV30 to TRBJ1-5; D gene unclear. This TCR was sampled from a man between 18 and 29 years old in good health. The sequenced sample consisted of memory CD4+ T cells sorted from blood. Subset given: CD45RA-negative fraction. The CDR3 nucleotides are TGTGCCTGGGCTAGGCTTGGTCAGCCCCAGCATTTT. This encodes CAWARLGQPQHF.